These 5 T cell receptor beta chains were sequenced from one sample in a study of CXCR3-negative and CXCR3-positive naive CD8 T cells. The method, 5' RACE with UMI labels, was used to prepare the TRB cDNA libraries. TCRdb re-called the 5' RACE reads and gives one entry per CDR3 protein, without DNA. This table holds tens of thousands of distinct CDR3 sequences. Sequencing was done on a sample of naive CXCR3- CD8+ T cells from blood. Subset: CD45RO-CCR7+CD27+CD95- naive CD8+ T cells lacking CXCR3 (TNR3-). These receptors were obtained from a human donor in good health. Some clones in this sample may be carry-over from other donors' samples.

The chain joins TRBV4-3 to TRBJ1-2; TCRdb picks TRBD1, but there is no DNA to check that call. CDR3 length: 18 amino acids. Germline V gene sequence: CDR1 LGHNA, CDR2 YSLEER. The CDR3 is CASSHAGTGGAWDYGYTF.

The CDR3 sequence: CASSSRQGAEDTQYF. The chain uses TRBV11-2 and TRBJ2-3; the D gene TCRdb calls, TRBD1, cannot be checked with no DNA. CDR1 and CDR2 (germline): SGHAT, FQNNGV. The CDR3 loop spans 15 amino acids.

This chain connects TRBV5-6 to TRBJ2-2; the D call from TCRdb, TRBD2, cannot be confirmed without DNA. Germline assignment: CDR1 SGHDT and CDR2 YYEEEE. CDR3 length: 17 residues. The CDR3 spells CASSLGPTSRNTGELFF. Complete variable domain (other parts from reference TRBV5-6 and TRBJ2-2): DAGVTQSPTHLIKTRGQQVTLRCSPKSGHDTVSWYQQALGQGPQFIFQYYEEEERQRGNFPDRFSGHQFPNYSSELNVNALLLGDSALYLCASSLGPTSRNTGELFFGEGSRLTVL.

The chain has TRBV6-4 and TRBJ2-1; TCRdb's assignment of TRBD2 cannot be checked, as there is no DNA. CDR3 length: 16 residues. Germline CDR1 MRHNA, CDR2 SNTAGT. The CDR3 region is CASSDSPSGGYNEQFF.

The chain has TRBV7-2 and TRBJ2-1. The CDR3 sequence is 13 residues long. Germline assignment: CDR1 SGHTA and CDR2 FQGNSA. The CDR3 region is CASSSQLYNEQFF.